The entry below describes one T cell receptor beta chain. The antigen is undetermined. The sample belongs to a study of T cell responses to AZD1222 COVID-19 vaccine. Clones were sequenced by immunoSEQ multiplex PCR, and TCRdb holds only the in-frame ones, with some missing. The sample consists of 200,000 to 300,000 clones, 85% to 95% of them appearing once. Study-wide points: Donors, mostly white British, included more females; clonal diversity was possibly underestimated.

Trimming left V 1 base short and J 1 base short, with 7 bases between. There are 14 residues in the CDR3. Germline V gene sequence: CDR1 MGHRA, CDR2 YSYEKL. The sequence derives from an adult in good health. The material was peripheral blood, obtained on day 0 of AZD1222 vaccination. The chain combines TRBV4-1 with TRBJ1-1; D unclear. For the CDR3, the DNA is TGCGCCAGCAGCCAAGTGGCCGCGAACACTGAAGCTTTCTTT. Its protein is CASSQVAANTEAFF.